These T cell receptor beta chains were read from a single sample in a study of beta chain features in type 1 diabetes. Libraries were prepared by immunoSEQ multiplex PCR; TCRdb keeps only in-frame clonotypes and omits some of them. The sample carries under 200,000 clones, around 8.4% recorded once. Sequenced: central memory CD4+ T cells from blood. All receptors derive from a woman aged 18-30 years with type 1 diabetes. Each CDR3 is given with its conserved first and last residue. A D gene is named only where the DNA matches it firmly. Clone sizes are given selectively: once, few, many, or a class where the clone is expanded.

J: TRBJ2-3
D: NA
size: NA
V: TRBV7-9
CDR3: CASSLGSVVRLTDTQYF
DNA: TGTGCCAGCAGCTTAGGGTCGGTAGTGAGACTCACAGATACGCAGTATTTT

J: TRBJ1-2
D: NA
size: NA
V: TRBV11-3
CDR3: CASSSGFYGYTF
DNA: TGTGCCAGCAGCTCAGGGTTTTATGGCTACACCTTC

J: TRBJ2-5
D: TRBD2
size: few
V: TRBV28
CDR3: CASSQREALGTQYF
DNA: TGTGCCAGCAGTCAACGGGAGGCCCTCGGGACCCAGTACTTC

J: TRBJ1-3
D: NA
size: few
V: TRBV7-9
CDR3: CASSGGGNTIYF
DNA: TGTGCCAGCAGCGGGGGGGGAAACACCATATATTTT

J: TRBJ2-4
D: NA
size: NA
V: TRBV29-1
CDR3: CSVVGQAKNIQYF
DNA: TGCAGCGTTGTTGGTCAGGCCAAAAACATTCAGTACTTC

J: TRBJ1-4
D: TRBD1
size: few
V: TRBV10-2
CDR3: CASRDRTGSNEKLFF
DNA: TGCGCCAGCAGAGACCGGACAGGTTCTAATGAAAAACTGTTTTTT

J: TRBJ2-5
D: NA
size: NA
V: TRBV7-3
CDR3: CASRVITGETQYF
DNA: TGTGCCAGCAGGGTCATCACAGGGGAGACCCAGTACTTC

J: TRBJ2-3
D: TRBD2
size: few
V: TRBV4-1
CDR3: CASSLEPTGTSGTDTQYF
DNA: TGCGCCAGCAGCCTTGAACCGACCGGGACTAGCGGCACAGATACGCAGTATTTT

J: TRBJ1-1
D: NA
size: NA
V: TRBV15
CDR3: CATSRPAQGNTEAFF
DNA: TGTGCCACCAGCCGCCCCGCCCAGGGGAACACTGAAGCTTTCTTT

J: TRBJ2-1
D: NA
size: NA
V: TRBV7-2
CDR3: CASSREPRAPAPDNEQFF
DNA: TGTGCCAGCAGTAGAGAGCCGAGGGCCCCGGCCCCCGACAATGAGCAGTTCTTC

J: TRBJ2-5
D: NA
size: few
V: TRBV6-6
CDR3: CASSPPASQETQYF
DNA: TGTGCCAGCAGTCCCCCCGCGTCACAAGAGACCCAGTACTTC

J: TRBJ2-3
D: TRBD1
size: few
V: TRBV5-1
CDR3: CASIRGGTGTDTQYF
DNA: TGCGCCAGCATCCGAGGGGGGACAGGGACAGATACGCAGTATTTT

J: TRBJ2-7
D: NA
size: NA
V: TRBV7-2
CDR3: CASSYQGNYEQYF
DNA: TGTGCCAGCAGCTACCAGGGGAACTACGAGCAGTACTTC

J: TRBJ2-2
D: TRBD2
size: few
V: TRBV7-2
CDR3: CASSLGTSGSTGELFF
DNA: TGTGCCAGCAGCTTAGGGACTAGCGGGAGCACCGGGGAGCTGTTTTTT

J: TRBJ1-1
D: TRBD1
size: few
V: TRBV18
CDR3: CASSPGQDTEAFF
DNA: TGTGCCAGCTCACCAGGACAGGACACTGAAGCTTTCTTT

J: TRBJ2-5
D: NA
size: NA
V: TRBV11-3
CDR3: CASSLIQGLEETQYF
DNA: TGTGCCAGCAGCTTAATTCAGGGTCTTGAGGAGACCCAGTACTTC

J: TRBJ2-7
D: TRBD1
size: few
V: TRBV6-5
CDR3: CASSDLDRVGEQYF
DNA: TGTGCCAGCAGTGATCTGGACAGGGTCGGCGAGCAGTACTTC

J: TRBJ2-5
D: NA
size: few
V: TRBV5-6
CDR3: CASSLNNGIQETQYF
DNA: TGTGCCAGCAGCTTGAATAACGGGATCCAAGAGACCCAGTACTTC

J: TRBJ1-1
D: TRBD1
size: NA
V: TRBV5-1
CDR3: CASSWATGGTEAFF
DNA: TGCGCCAGCAGCTGGGCAACAGGGGGCACTGAAGCTTTCTTT

J: TRBJ2-5
D: NA
size: NA
V: TRBV6-1
CDR3: CASSDLETQYF
DNA: TGTGCCAGCAGTGACTTAGAGACCCAGTACTTC

J: TRBJ1-1
D: NA
size: NA
V: TRBV5-1
CDR3: CASSLGGSSVTEAFF
DNA: TGCGCCAGCAGCTTGGGTGGGAGCTCCGTCACTGAAGCTTTCTTT

J: TRBJ2-1
D: NA
size: NA
V: TRBV11-3
CDR3: CASSWAGSWNEQFF
DNA: TGTGCCAGCAGCTGGGCGGGATCTTGGAATGAGCAGTTCTTC

J: TRBJ2-7
D: NA
size: NA
V: TRBV27
CDR3: CASSMRTSYEQYF
DNA: TGTGCCAGCAGTATGAGGACAAGCTACGAGCAGTACTTC

J: TRBJ2-1
D: NA
size: few
V: TRBV21-1
CDR3: CASSNWSGEGSNEQFF
DNA: TGTGCCAGCAGCAATTGGTCGGGAGAGGGGAGTAATGAGCAGTTCTTC

J: TRBJ2-3
D: NA
size: few
V: TRBV7-8
CDR3: CASSPRPVGTDTQYF
DNA: TGTGCCAGCAGCCCCCGCCCGGTGGGCACAGATACGCAGTATTTT

J: TRBJ2-3
D: NA
size: NA
V: TRBV4-1
CDR3: CASSPGTFTDTQYF
DNA: TGCGCCAGCAGCCCAGGGACTTTCACAGATACGCAGTATTTT

J: TRBJ2-1
D: NA
size: few
V: TRBV6-5
CDR3: CASSQQGNANEQFF
DNA: TGTGCCAGCAGTCAACAGGGTAATGCGAATGAGCAGTTCTTC

J: TRBJ2-7
D: TRBD1
size: NA
V: TRBV18
CDR3: CASSPRDRATYEQYF
DNA: TGTGCCAGCTCTCCCCGGGACAGAGCGACCTACGAGCAGTACTTC

J: TRBJ1-2
D: NA
size: NA
V: TRBV9
CDR3: CASSVDRNYGYTF
DNA: TGTGCCAGCAGCGTAGACCGGAACTATGGCTACACCTTC

J: TRBJ2-7
D: NA
size: NA
V: TRBV4-2
CDR3: CASSQGAESSYEQYF
DNA: TGTGCCAGCAGCCAAGGAGCGGAGAGTTCCTACGAGCAGTACTTC

J: TRBJ2-6
D: NA
size: NA
V: TRBV5-1
CDR3: CASNIGLREASGANVLTF
DNA: TGCGCCAGCAATATCGGCTTGAGGGAAGCTTCCGGGGCCAACGTCCTGACTTTC

J: TRBJ2-1
D: NA
size: NA
V: TRBV6-6
CDR3: CASSYGRLNNEQFF
DNA: TGTGCCAGCAGTTACGGGAGGCTAAACAATGAGCAGTTCTTC

J: TRBJ2-5
D: TRBD1
size: few
V: TRBV7-9
CDR3: CASSDYRGRGQETQYF
DNA: TGTGCCAGCAGCGATTACAGGGGAAGGGGCCAAGAGACCCAGTACTTC

J: TRBJ1-5
D: NA
size: NA
V: TRBV4-3
CDR3: CASSQQSDGNQPQHF
DNA: TGCGCCAGCAGCCAACAATCAGACGGGAATCAGCCCCAGCATTTT

J: TRBJ2-1
D: TRBD2
size: few
V: TRBV7-3
CDR3: CASSRSGTSSRNEQFF
DNA: TGTGCCAGCAGCCGCTCCGGGACTAGCAGCCGCAATGAGCAGTTCTTC

J: TRBJ1-4
D: NA
size: NA
V: TRBV7-8
CDR3: CASSPFLTNEKLFF
DNA: TGTGCCAGCAGCCCGTTTTTGACTAATGAAAAACTGTTTTTT

J: TRBJ1-5
D: NA
size: few
V: TRBV30
CDR3: CAWSVGHNQPQHF
DNA: TGTGCCTGGAGTGTGGGGCACAATCAGCCCCAGCATTTT